This TCR beta chain was retrieved from a study of T cells in women clearing cervical HPV infection. The wider study: Controls were women whose single incident HPV16 infection cleared within 12 months without precancer or cancer.

On this clone: Its matching antigen is unknown. The read halts 3 residues ahead of the CDR3 end, with the missing end drawn from the germline J gene. Other DNA sequences in this sample translate to the same CDR3.

This CDR3 has 11 residues. CDR1 is SQVTM, CDR2 ANQGSEA, per germline. Study-wide findings and caveats: CIN3+ cases had significantly higher TCR richness than controls; evenness did not differ.

Each participant carried one incident cervical HPV16 infection only. The repertoire was sequenced with immunoSEQ multiplex PCR; TCRdb's copy has only in-frame clones and lacks some. The repertoire table contains about 20,000 clones. The sequence came from a woman between 18 and 70 years old with a cervical HPV16 infection that either progressed to CIN3+ or cleared (not recorded which). Material: blood buffy coat. This rearrangement joins TRBV29-1 to TRBJ2-2; D is perhaps TRBD2 (5 bases). The DNA read from the CDR3 is TGCAGCGTTGAAGAGGGTGCGGGG. It is translated as CSVEEGAG. The entire CDR3 sequence reads CSVEEGAGLFF.